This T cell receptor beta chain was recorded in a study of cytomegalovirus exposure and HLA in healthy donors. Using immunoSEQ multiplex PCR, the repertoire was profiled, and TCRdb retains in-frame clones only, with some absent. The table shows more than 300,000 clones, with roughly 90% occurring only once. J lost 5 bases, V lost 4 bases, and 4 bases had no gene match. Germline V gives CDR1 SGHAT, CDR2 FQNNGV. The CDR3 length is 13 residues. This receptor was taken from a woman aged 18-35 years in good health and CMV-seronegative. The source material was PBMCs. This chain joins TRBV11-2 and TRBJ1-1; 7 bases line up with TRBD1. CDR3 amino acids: CASSSQGRTEAFF. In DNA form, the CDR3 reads TGTGCCAGCAGCTCACAGGGGCGGACTGAAGCTTTCTTT.